Each of the 18 T cell receptor beta chains below was sequenced from the same sample in a study of vaccination effects on CD4 cells after COVID-19. Data came from immunoSEQ multiplex PCR; TCRdb stores just in-frame clones and leaves some out. The table shows more than 50,000 clones, with roughly 79% occurring only once. No antigens are known for them. Viral peptide pools were used in the ViraFEST assay to expand antigen-specific CD4+ T cells, and sequencing came afterward. Researchers isolated CD4+ T cells once approximately 10 days of culture had elapsed. Two doses of either BNT162b2 or mRNA-1273 were given to each participant. Sequencing used CD4+ T cells from PBMCs cultured with HCoV-OC43 spike peptides, obtained after COVID-19 vaccination. The subset here: HCoV-OC43 spike overlapping peptide pool stimulation. The receptors shown here come from a human donor who received a COVID-19 vaccine.

The V gene is TRBV2, the J gene TRBJ2-7; 9 nucleotides match TRBD1. The J segment lost 6 bases and the V segment lost 5 bases, leaving 11 bases of the junction unmatched. Germline CDR1 SNHLY, CDR2 FYNNEI. CDR3 length: 15 amino acids. The CDR3 nucleotides read TGTGCCAGCAGTCCAGCCGGGACAGGGCTTAGCGAGCAGTACGTC. Its translation is CASSPAGTGLSEQYV.

The chain has TRBV7-3 and TRBJ2-1; 11 bases match TRBD2. The germline gives CDR1 SGHTA, CDR2 FQGTGA. With V trimmed by 4 bases and J by 7 bases, 6 bases remained unmatched. This CDR3 has 15 residues. The DNA of the CDR3 is TGTGCCAGCAGCTCTGGTAGCGGGGGGGTTAATGAGCAGTTCTTC. Protein product: CASSSGSGGVNEQFF.

The chain combines TRBV6-5 with TRBJ2-3; 7 bases are shared with TRBD1. Looked up from germline, CDR1 is MNHEY and CDR2 is SVGAGI. J was trimmed by 3 bases and V by 10 bases; bases with no gene match: 10. CDR3 length equals 14 residues. CDR3 region: CATRTSTGTDTQYF. DNA for the CDR3: TGTGCCACCCGAACCTCGACAGGGACAGATACGCAGTATTTT.

The V and J genes are TRBV6-4 and TRBJ2-1; 9 bases align to TRBD1. Germline V gene sequence: CDR1 MRHNA, CDR2 SNTAGT. The V gene end was trimmed by 4 bases and the J gene end by 9 bases; junction bases not matched to a gene: 10. The CDR3 consists of 15 residues. DNA of the CDR3: TGTGCCAGCAGTGGTAGGGGACAGGGTTTGAGTGAGCAGTTCTTC. Amino acid sequence: CASSGRGQGLSEQFF.

This clone was seen a few times. The chain employs TRBV2 and TRBJ1-1; a weak D match, TRBD1 (5 bases). Trimming took off 4 bases at V and 3 bases at J, with 15 bases between the two ends. This CDR3 has 15 residues. Per germline, CDR1 SNHLY and CDR2 FYNNEI. The CDR3 loop reads CASSATQGDYTEAFF. CDR3 DNA sequence: TGTGCCAGCAGTGCAACGCAGGGAGATTACACTGAAGCTTTCTTT.

The chain employs TRBV19 and TRBJ2-7; TRBD1 matches at 8 bases. The V segment lost 5 bases and the J segment 9 bases; nucleotides outside the gene matches: 12. The germline V gene has CDR1 LNHDA and CDR2 SQIVND (reference sequence). The CDR3 is made up of 14 amino acids. The CDR3 nucleotides read TGTGCCAGTAGTGTCGGACAGGGTTTGGGACCGCAGTACGTC. It translates to CASSVGQGLGPQYV.

V gene TRBV7-9 combines with J gene TRBJ1-2; maybe TRBD1 (5 bases). The CDR3 has 12 residues. Trimming took 5 bases from V and 6 from J, leaving 10 bases between them. Germline loops: CDR1 SEHNR, CDR2 FQNEAQ (reference sequence). The CDR3: CASSEQVDGYTF. The DNA for the CDR3 is TGTGCCAGCAGCGAACAGGTCGATGGCTACACCTTC.

The chain carries TRBV5-6 and TRBJ2-2, with 14 bases that match TRBD2. The junction had 1 base not matched to a gene; V was cut back by 4 bases and J by 5 bases. This CDR3 spans 15 amino acids. Germline CDR1 is SGHDT and CDR2 is YYEEEE. CDR3 amino acids: CASSRLAGGTGELFF. In nucleotides, the CDR3 is TGTGCCAGCAGCAGACTAGCGGGGGGGACCGGGGAGCTGTTTTTT.

The chain is built from TRBV2 and TRBJ2-2; D unclear. The V end lost 5 bases, the J end lost 4 bases, and 17 bases lay between the germline ends. This CDR3 comprises 16 residues. CDR1 and CDR2 from the germline V gene are SNHLY and FYNNEI. CDR3 loop: CASSPSALGGTGELFF. DNA for the CDR3: TGTGCCAGCAGTCCCTCGGCGTTGGGTGGCACCGGGGAGCTGTTTTTT.

This chain uses TRBV5-5 with TRBJ1-1; no definite D call. The CDR3 consists of 15 residues. The germline V gene has CDR1 SGHKS and CDR2 YYEKEE (reference sequence). With 1 base removed from V and 7 bases from J, the gap between germline ends came to 17 bases. The CDR3 DNA reads TGTGCCAGCAGCTTGAGCCCCCGGGGAGAGAGTGAAGCTTTCTTT. Its protein is CASSLSPRGESEAFF.

This clone has just a few counts. The rearrangement uses TRBV10-3 and TRBJ2-7; 7 nucleotides match TRBD1. The V segment lost 10 bases and the J segment 4 bases; nucleotides outside the gene matches: 10. This CDR3 is 13 amino acids long. The V gene's germline CDR1 is ENHRY and CDR2 SYGVKD. The CDR3 sequence: CATQATGSYEQYV. The CDR3 DNA follows: TGTGCCACCCAAGCGACAGGGTCTTACGAGCAGTACGTC.

CDR3 amino acids: CASSLEGQGIRKGRTDTQYF. CDR3 nucleotide sequence: TGTGCCAGCAGCTTGGAGGGACAGGGGATCCGCAAGGGACGCACAGATACGCAGTATTTT. The chain recombines TRBV7-6 with TRBJ2-3; 10 nucleotides agree with TRBD1. The CDR3 length is 20 residues. V lost 3 bases and J lost 1; bases outside the gene matches: 16. The germline V gene encodes CDR1 SGHVS and CDR2 FNYEAQ.

The chain couples TRBV6-5 to TRBJ2-1, with TRBD1 matching 7 bases. V lost 3 bases, J lost 6 bases, and 5 bases stayed unmatched. CDR3 length equals 14 residues. The germline V gene has CDR1 MNHEY and CDR2 SVGAGI. The DNA for the CDR3 is TGTGCCAGCAGTTATGACAGGGTCTCCAATGAGCAGTTCTTC. This sequence encodes CASSYDRVSNEQFF.

CDR3 region: CASSPARDRGSSPLHF. The CDR3 DNA reads TGTGCCAGCAGCCCCGCTCGGGACAGGGGGTCTTCACCCCTCCACTTT. J is TRBJ1-6 and V is TRBV7-2, with 11 bases identical to TRBD1. The V gene end was trimmed by 5 bases and the J gene end by 9 bases; junction bases not matched to a gene: 9. The CDR3 spans 16 residues. Germline-derived CDR1 and CDR2 are SGHTA and FQGNSA.

The rearrangement joins TRBV19 to TRBJ2-5, with D maybe TRBD1 (5 bases). The CDR3 loop spans 15 amino acids. CDR1 and CDR2 (germline): LNHDA, SQIVND (reference sequence). The V end was cut by 6 bases, the J end by 5 bases, with 19 bases between. The chain's CDR3 is CASSQRVRALETQYF. CDR3 nucleotides: TGTGCCAGTAGCCAAAGGGTCAGGGCGCTGGAGACCCAGTACTTC.

This rearrangement joins TRBV4-1 to TRBJ2-3, with 10 nucleotides matching TRBD1. Germline V gives CDR1 MGHRA, CDR2 YSYEKL. The CDR3 sequence is 17 residues long. V lost 4 bases, J lost 5 bases, and 12 bases stayed unmatched. Here the CDR3 DNA reads TGCGCCAGCAGCCCCGAACTCGACAGGGGGCGCAAAGATACGCAGTATTTT. Translation: CASSPELDRGRKDTQYF.

This clone has more than one count but fewer than ten. The CDR3 DNA reads TGCGCCAGCAGCGTGCGGAAGCTGGGGGACACCGGGGAGCTGTTTTTT. Its translation: CASSVRKLGDTGELFF. The V and J genes are TRBV5-1 and TRBJ2-2, with D perhaps given as TRBD1 or TRBD2 (5 bases each). CDR3 size: 16 residues. Trimming shortened V by 4 bases and J by 3 bases, and 16 bases separated the two germline ends. Germline CDR1 and CDR2: SGHRS and YFSETQ. The whole variable domain, remainder taken from reference TRBV5-1 and TRBJ2-2, is KAGVTQTPRYLIKTRGQQVTLSCSPISGHRSVSWYQQTPGQGLQFLFEYFSETQRNKGNFPGRFSGRQFSNSRSEMNVSTLELGDSALYLCASSVRKLGDTGELFFGEGSRLTVL.

The chain has TRBV19 and TRBJ2-1, with 14 bases matching TRBD2. J lost 9 bases, V lost 4 bases, and 2 bases had no gene match. CDR1 and CDR2 (germline): LNHDA, SQIVND (reference sequence). The CDR3 extends over 14 amino acids. The CDR3 sequence is CASSRGLAGGEQFF. The DNA of the CDR3 is TGTGCCAGTAGTAGAGGACTAGCGGGGGGTGAGCAGTTCTTC.